This T cell receptor beta chain was observed in a study of blood T cell repertoires in COVID-19. Looking at the study overall: The study drew acute and convalescent COVID-19 samples from the United States, Italy and Spain.

This clone turned up a few times. This table comes from immunoSEQ multiplex PCR, and its TCRdb copy is limited to in-frame clones, with some not included. The sample holds around 170,000 clones, 83% seen once. The sequence was obtained from a woman aged 40 to 50 with acute or convalescent COVID-19. Sequencing used peripheral blood.

Written as DNA, the CDR3 is TGCGCCAGCAGGCAGGGACTAGCGGGGGACAATGAGCAGTTCTTC. This encodes CASRQGLAGDNEQFF. The chain is built from TRBV4-1 and TRBJ2-1; 14 bases fit TRBD2. Germline lookup yields CDR1 MGHRA and CDR2 YSYEKL. Unmatched junction bases numbered 3, after V lost 6 bases and J lost 5 bases. The CDR3 length is 15 residues.